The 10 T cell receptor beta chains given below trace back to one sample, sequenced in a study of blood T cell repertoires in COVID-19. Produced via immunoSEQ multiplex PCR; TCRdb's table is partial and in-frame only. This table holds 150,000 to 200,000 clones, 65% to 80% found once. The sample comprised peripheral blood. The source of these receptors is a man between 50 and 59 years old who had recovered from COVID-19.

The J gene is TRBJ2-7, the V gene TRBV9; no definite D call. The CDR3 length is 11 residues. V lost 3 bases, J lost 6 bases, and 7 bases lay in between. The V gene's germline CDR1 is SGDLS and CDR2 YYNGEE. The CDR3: CASSDGGEQYF. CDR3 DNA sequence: TGTGCCAGCAGCGACGGCGGCGAGCAGTACTTC.

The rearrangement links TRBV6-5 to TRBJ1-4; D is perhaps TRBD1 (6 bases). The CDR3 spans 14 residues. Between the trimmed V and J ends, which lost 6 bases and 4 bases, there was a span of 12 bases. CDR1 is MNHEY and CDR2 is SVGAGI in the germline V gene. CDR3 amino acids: CASSEDRSNEKLFF. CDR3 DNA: TGTGCCAGCAGCGAGGACAGAAGTAATGAAAAACTGTTTTTT.

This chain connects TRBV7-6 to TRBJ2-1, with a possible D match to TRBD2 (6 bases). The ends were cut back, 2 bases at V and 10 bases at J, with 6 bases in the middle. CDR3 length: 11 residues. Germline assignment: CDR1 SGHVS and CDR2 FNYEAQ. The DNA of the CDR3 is TGTGCCAGCAGCTTACTAGCGGAGCAGTTCTTC. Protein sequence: CASSLLAEQFF.

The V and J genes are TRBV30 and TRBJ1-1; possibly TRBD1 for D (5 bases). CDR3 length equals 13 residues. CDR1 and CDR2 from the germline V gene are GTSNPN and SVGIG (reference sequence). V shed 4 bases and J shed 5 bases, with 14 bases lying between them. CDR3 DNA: TGTGCCTGGAACCCCGGGGGAGGGACTGAAGCTTTCTTT. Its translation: CAWNPGGGTEAFF.

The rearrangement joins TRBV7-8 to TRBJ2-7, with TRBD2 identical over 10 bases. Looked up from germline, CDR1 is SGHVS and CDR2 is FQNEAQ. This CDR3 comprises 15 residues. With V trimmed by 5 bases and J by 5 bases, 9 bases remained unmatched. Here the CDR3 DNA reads TGTGCCAGCAGCCTGCTCCTAGCGGGAGACGACGAGCAGTACTTC. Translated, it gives CASSLLLAGDDEQYF.

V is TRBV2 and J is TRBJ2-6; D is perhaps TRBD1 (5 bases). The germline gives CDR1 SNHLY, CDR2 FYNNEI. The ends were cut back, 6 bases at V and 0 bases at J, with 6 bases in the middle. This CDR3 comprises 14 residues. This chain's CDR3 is CASRGDSGANVLTF. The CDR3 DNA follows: TGTGCCAGCAGAGGGGACTCTGGGGCCAACGTCCTGACTTTC.

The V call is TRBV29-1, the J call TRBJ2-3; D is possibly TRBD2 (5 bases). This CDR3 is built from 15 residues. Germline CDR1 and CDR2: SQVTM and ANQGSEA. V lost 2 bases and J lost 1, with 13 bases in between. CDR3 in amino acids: CSVEFVAGGTDTQYF. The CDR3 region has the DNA TGCAGCGTTGAATTTGTTGCGGGCGGCACAGATACGCAGTATTTT.

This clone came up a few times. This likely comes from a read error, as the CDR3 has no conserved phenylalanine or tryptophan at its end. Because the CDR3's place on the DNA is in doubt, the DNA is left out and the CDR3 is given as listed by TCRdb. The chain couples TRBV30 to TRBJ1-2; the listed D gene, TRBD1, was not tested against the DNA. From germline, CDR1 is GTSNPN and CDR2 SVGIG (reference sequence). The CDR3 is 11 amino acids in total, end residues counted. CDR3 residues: CAGTRGQGMAI.

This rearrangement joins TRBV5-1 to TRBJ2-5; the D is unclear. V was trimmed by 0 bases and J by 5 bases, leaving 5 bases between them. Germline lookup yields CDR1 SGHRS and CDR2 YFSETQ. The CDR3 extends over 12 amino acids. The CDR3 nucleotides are TGCGCCAGCAGCTTGGTCGCGGAGACCCAGTACTTC. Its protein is CASSLVAETQYF. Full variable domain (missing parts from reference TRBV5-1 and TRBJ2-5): KAGVTQTPRYLIKTRGQQVTLSCSPISGHRSVSWYQQTPGQGLQFLFEYFSETQRNKGNFPGRFSGRQFSNSRSEMNVSTLELGDSALYLCASSLVAETQYFGPGTRLLVL.

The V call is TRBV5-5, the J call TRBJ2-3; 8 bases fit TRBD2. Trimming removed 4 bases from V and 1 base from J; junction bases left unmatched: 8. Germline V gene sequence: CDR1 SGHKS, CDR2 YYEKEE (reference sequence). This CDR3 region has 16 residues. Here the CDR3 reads CASSPLTTSGTDTQYF. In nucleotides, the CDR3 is TGTGCCAGCAGCCCCCTTACGACTAGCGGCACAGATACGCAGTATTTT.